This T cell receptor beta chain originates from a study of T cell repertoires in cytomegalovirus infection. Study-level information: Researchers turned to recently identified HLA-C-restricted CMV epitopes as well as well-studied HLA-B-restricted ones. Shared public TCR beta signatures pointed to both CMV infection and a matching HLA type. Study-level findings and limits: CMV carriers with the relevant HLA were identified by cumulative public TCR beta family frequency. Dominating the ex vivo response were HLA-C-restricted CMV-specific TCR beta clonotypes.

The CDR3 has 18 amino acids. V was trimmed by 11 bases and J by 7 bases, leaving 36 bases between them. Germline V gene data show CDR1 as LNHDA and CDR2 as SQIVND (reference sequence). TCRdb independently ran MiXCR on the reads; one entry per CDR3 protein. The repertoire has roughly 990,000 distinct CDR3 sequences, approximately 31% of them found once; the top ten carry 13%. This clonotype has just a few counts. The target antigen is unknown. Sequences were derived from cultured CD8+ T cells from PBMCs, sampled from culture after CMV antigen stimulation. This chain connects TRBV19 to TRBJ2-7; D is possibly TRBD1 or TRBD2 (5 bases each). The origin of this receptor is a human donor in good health (CMV status not recorded). Some clones in this sample may be carry-over from other donors' samples. The DNA of the CDR3 is TGTGCCGAGGCCCCTAGTGACAGCCCATACATCTCCTGGGGGGAGCAGTACTTC. Translation: CAEAPSDSPYISWGEQYF.